This is a list of T cell receptor beta chains from one sample in a study of OX40 agonist ivuxolimab in advanced cancers. Here immunoSEQ multiplex PCR was the method, and the copy in TCRdb shows in-frame clones only, minus some. Of tens of thousands of clones in the sample, about 80% were seen once. The sequencing used CD4+ or CD8+ T cells sorted from blood, collected in a trial of the OX40 agonist ivuxolimab. These receptors originate from an adult with an advanced solid tumor such as melanoma, head and neck, liver or kidney cancer. CDR3s include the opening cysteine and the closing phenylalanine or tryptophan. A D gene is named only where the DNA matches it firmly. Size is stated for part of the rows, as once, few or many counts, or as a class when the clone is expanded.

v_call,j_call,clone_size,d_call,cdr3_aa,cdr3_nt
TRBV9,TRBJ2-7,few,TRBD1,CASSSTGGYSEQYF,TGTGCCAGCAGCTCGACAGGGGGCTATAGCGAGCAGTACTTC
TRBV4-1,TRBJ1-2,few,TRBD1,CASSQDRTGYGYTF,TGCGCCAGCAGCCAAGATCGGACAGGCTATGGCTACACCTTC
TRBV9,TRBJ1-3,.,.,CASSVGSSSGNTIYF,TGTGCCAGCAGCGTAGGGTCTAGCTCTGGAAACACCATATATTTT
TRBV6-5,TRBJ1-2,.,.,CASSYSGTFYGYTF,TGTGCCAGCAGTTACAGCGGGACATTCTATGGCTACACCTTC
TRBV2,TRBJ2-4,.,TRBD2,CASRRTSGLAKNIQYF,TGTGCCAGCAGACGGACTAGCGGGTTAGCCAAAAACATTCAGTACTTC
TRBV29-1,TRBJ2-7,.,.,CSVEDRGDTYEQYF,TGCAGCGTTGAAGATCGGGGAGACACCTACGAGCAGTACTTC
TRBV11-2,TRBJ2-2,.,.,CASSLTFGRGTGELFF,.
TRBV11-2,TRBJ2-3,.,.,CASSFNGWQGGLASTQYF,TGTGCCAGCAGCTTTAACGGGTGGCAGGGGGGCCTAGCGAGTACGCAGTATTTT
TRBV28,TRBJ2-7,.,TRBD1,CASSPQGADEQYF,TGTGCCAGCAGTCCACAGGGGGCGGACGAGCAGTACTTC
TRBV27,TRBJ1-3,once,.,CATIGGDGTIYF,TGTGCCACTATAGGGGGGGACGGAACCATATATTTT
TRBV30,TRBJ2-2,.,.,CALLRFSDGELFF,TGTGCCCTCCTACGGTTCAGTGACGGGGAGCTGTTTTTT
TRBV4-1,TRBJ1-1,.,.,CASSPTGGITEAFF,TGCGCCAGCAGCCCGACGGGGGGTATCACTGAAGCTTTCTTT
TRBV19,TRBJ2-3,.,TRBD2,CASTRLAGGSTDTQYF,TGTGCCAGTACCCGACTAGCGGGGGGATCCACAGATACGCAGTATTTT
TRBV25-1,TRBJ2-1,.,.,CATSQEGAYNEQFF,TGTGCCACCTCCCAGGAGGGAGCTTACAATGAGCAGTTCTTC
TRBV7-8,TRBJ2-1,once,TRBD2,CASSLLAGVLGEQFF,TGTGCCAGCAGCTTATTAGCGGGAGTATTGGGTGAGCAGTTCTTC
TRBV28,TRBJ1-5,.,.,CASSGSQPQHF,TGTGCCAGCTCGGGAAGTCAGCCCCAGCATTTT
TRBV30,TRBJ2-2,.,.,CAWSVASVNGELFF,TGTGCCTGGAGTGTAGCTAGCGTGAACGGGGAGCTGTTTTTT
TRBV9,TRBJ2-1,.,.,CASSVGGYHNEQFF,TGTGCCAGCAGCGTAGGCGGCTACCACAATGAGCAGTTCTTC
TRBV6-1,TRBJ1-1,.,.,CASSEVGVFAFF,TGTGCCAGCAGTGAAGTCGGGGTTTTCGCTTTCTTT
TRBV2,TRBJ2-2,once,.,CASRGSANTGELFF,TGTGCCAGCAGGGGCAGCGCGAACACCGGGGAGCTGTTTTTT
TRBV27,TRBJ2-1,once,TRBD1,CASSFSRTGPYNEQFF,TGTGCCAGCAGTTTTTCTCGGACAGGGCCCTACAATGAGCAGTTCTTC
TRBV7-8,TRBJ1-1,.,.,CASSLGGVGNTEAFF,TGTGCCAGCAGCTTGGGAGGGGTTGGGAACACTGAAGCTTTCTTT
TRBV4-3,TRBJ1-6,few,.,CASSQDQGRDSPLHF,TGCGCCAGCAGCCAAGATCAAGGCAGGGATTCACCCCTCCACTTT
TRBV7-9,TRBJ2-2,.,.,CASNNGNTGELFF,TGCGCCAGCAACAACGGGAACACCGGGGAGCTGTTTTTT
TRBV21-1,TRBJ2-7,.,.,CASKMVTSGTYEQYF,TGTGCCAGCAAAATGGTTACTAGCGGAACCTACGAGCAGTACTTC
TRBV11-2,TRBJ1-1,.,TRBD1,CASSFQGASFTEAFF,TGTGCCAGCAGCTTTCAGGGGGCGAGTTTCACTGAAGCTTTCTTT
TRBV15,TRBJ2-1,once,.,CATSRGPEARGYNEQFF,TGTGCCACCAGCAGAGGCCCCGAAGCCAGGGGCTACAATGAGCAGTTCTTC
TRBV14,TRBJ2-5,many,.,CASSQVKGRETQYF,TGTGCCAGCAGCCAAGTAAAGGGGAGAGAGACCCAGTACTTC
TRBV7-9,TRBJ1-5,.,.,CASSTGNQPQHF,TGTGCCAGCAGCACAGGGAATCAGCCCCAGCATTTT
TRBV28,TRBJ1-5,few,.,CASSLNQPQHF,TGTGCCAGCAGCCTGAATCAGCCCCAGCATTTT
TRBV10-3,TRBJ1-1,once,TRBD1,CAISESRTGGYTEAFF,TGTGCCATCAGTGAGTCGAGGACAGGGGGCTACACTGAAGCTTTCTTT
TRBV5-6,TRBJ2-6,few,.,CASGWLVSGANVLTF,TGTGCCAGCGGGTGGTTAGTGTCTGGGGCCAACGTCCTGACTTTC
TRBV2,TRBJ2-7,.,TRBD1,CASSEADRGEVEQYF,TGTGCCAGCAGTGAAGCGGACAGGGGAGAGGTCGAGCAGTACTTC
TRBV2,TRBJ2-1,.,TRBD2,CASSDPGLAGIFVYGNEQFF,TGTGCCAGCAGTGATCCTGGACTAGCGGGGATTTTCGTTTATGGCAATGAGCAGTTCTTC
TRBV4-3,TRBJ2-1,.,.,CASSQQQGRYEQFF,TGCGCCAGCAGCCAGCAGCAGGGTCGCTATGAGCAGTTCTTC
TRBV4-2,TRBJ1-3,.,.,CASSQEVEGYGNTIYF,TGTGCCAGCAGCCAAGAAGTAGAGGGGTACGGAAACACCATATATTTT
TRBV5-1,TRBJ1-2,.,.,CASSLTGFYNYGYTF,TGCGCCAGCAGCTTAACGGGATTTTATAACTATGGCTACACCTTC
TRBV5-6,TRBJ1-1,.,.,CASSPGFMNTEAFF,TGTGCCAGCAGCCCAGGTTTTATGAACACTGAAGCTTTCTTT
TRBV7-3,TRBJ2-7,.,.,CASSLVGRAEQYF,TGTGCCAGCAGCTTAGTGGGCAGGGCCGAGCAGTACTTC
TRBV29-1,TRBJ2-3,.,.,CSVDTPGTSTDTQYF,TGCAGCGTTGACACCCCGGGGACTTCGACAGATACGCAGTATTTT
TRBV10-3,TRBJ2-7,once,.,CAISDGQGTYEQYF,TGTGCCATCAGTGATGGGCAGGGGACCTACGAGCAGTACTTC
TRBV28,TRBJ1-2,.,TRBD1,CASSLRTGVYGYTF,TGTGCCAGCAGTTTACGGACAGGGGTCTATGGCTACACCTTC
TRBV9,TRBJ1-4,.,TRBD1,CASSPGDRGLGEKLFF,TGTGCCAGCAGCCCCGGGGACAGGGGGCTCGGTGAAAAACTGTTTTTT
TRBV19,TRBJ2-3,many,.,CASRDLQGPTQYF,TGTGCCAGTAGAGACTTACAGGGTCCTACGCAGTATTTT
TRBV27,TRBJ1-5,.,.,CASSFSGGNQPQHF,TGTGCCAGCAGTTTCTCGGGGGGCAATCAGCCCCAGCATTTT
TRBV6-5,TRBJ1-5,.,.,CASSLQLGSNQPQHF,TGTGCCAGCAGCCTCCAGCTGGGAAGCAATCAGCCCCAGCATTTT
TRBV5-1,TRBJ2-5,.,.,CASSLGREETQYF,TGCGCCAGCAGCTTGGGACGGGAAGAGACCCAGTACTTC
TRBV30,TRBJ2-2,few,TRBD2,CAWSSTSGSTRGELFF,TGTGCCTGGAGTTCGACTAGCGGGAGTACCAGAGGGGAGCTGTTTTTT
TRBV2,TRBJ1-6,few,TRBD1,CASREGTGTNSPLHF,TGTGCCAGCAGAGAGGGGACAGGGACTAATTCACCCCTCCACTTT
TRBV4-2,TRBJ2-5,.,TRBD1,CASSHGTGGTQYF,TGTGCCAGCAGCCACGGGACAGGGGGCACCCAGTACTTC
TRBV2,TRBJ1-6,.,.,CAGSVGNRSPLHF,TGTGCCGGATCCGTGGGGAACCGTTCACCCCTCCACTTT